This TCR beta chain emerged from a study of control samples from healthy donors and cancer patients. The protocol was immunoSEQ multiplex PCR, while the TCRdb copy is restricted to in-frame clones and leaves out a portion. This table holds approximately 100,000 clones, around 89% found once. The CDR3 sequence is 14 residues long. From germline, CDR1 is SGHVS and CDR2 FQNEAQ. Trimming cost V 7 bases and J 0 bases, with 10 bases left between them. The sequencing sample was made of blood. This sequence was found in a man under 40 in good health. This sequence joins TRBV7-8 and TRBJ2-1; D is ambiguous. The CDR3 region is CASTVGSSYNEQFF. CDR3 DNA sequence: TGTGCCAGCACCGTAGGCAGCTCCTACAATGAGCAGTTCTTC.